This T cell receptor (beta chain) was recorded in a study of CXCR3-negative and CXCR3-positive naive CD8 T cells. At the level of the study: Some 130 million TRB reads were obtained overall (about 1.5 +/- 0.3 million per library). Study results and limitations: Naive subsets had comparable surface CD5, so TRB CDR3 properties gauged TCR strength.

Researchers reported sorting every CD8+ T cell subset in triplicate, 300,000 cells per sort. By frequency, this clonotype is medium-sized. Its cognate antigen is unknown. The CDR3 totals 16 residues. Germline assignment: CDR1 SGHVS and CDR2 FNYEAQ. UMI-labeled 5' RACE TRB cDNA libraries were prepared from the cells. TCRdb reanalyzed the 5' RACE reads, giving one entry per CDR3 protein sequence and no DNA. The sample's table shows about 22,000 distinct CDR3 sequences. J is TRBJ1-3 and V is TRBV7-6; lacking DNA, the TRBD1 call made by TCRdb goes unchecked. The origin of this receptor is a human donor in good health. Some clones in this sample may be carry-over from other donors' samples. Sequencing was performed on memory CD8+ T cells from blood. The CDR3 loop is CASSFLVRGRGNTIYF.